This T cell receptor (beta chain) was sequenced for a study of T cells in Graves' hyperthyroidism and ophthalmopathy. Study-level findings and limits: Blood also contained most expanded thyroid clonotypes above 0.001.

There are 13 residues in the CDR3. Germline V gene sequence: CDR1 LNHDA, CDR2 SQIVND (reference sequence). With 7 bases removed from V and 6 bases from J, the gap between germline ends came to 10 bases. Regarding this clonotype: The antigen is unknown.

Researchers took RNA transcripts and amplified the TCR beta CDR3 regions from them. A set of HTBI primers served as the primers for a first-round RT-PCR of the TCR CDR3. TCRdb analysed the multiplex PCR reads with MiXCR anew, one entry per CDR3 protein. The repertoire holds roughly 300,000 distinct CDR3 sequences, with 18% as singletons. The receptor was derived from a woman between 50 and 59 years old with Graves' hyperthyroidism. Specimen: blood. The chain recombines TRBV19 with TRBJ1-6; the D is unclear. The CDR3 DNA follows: TGTGCCAGTACGCAGGCTTTTAATTCACCCCTCCACTTT. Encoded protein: CASTQAFNSPLHF.